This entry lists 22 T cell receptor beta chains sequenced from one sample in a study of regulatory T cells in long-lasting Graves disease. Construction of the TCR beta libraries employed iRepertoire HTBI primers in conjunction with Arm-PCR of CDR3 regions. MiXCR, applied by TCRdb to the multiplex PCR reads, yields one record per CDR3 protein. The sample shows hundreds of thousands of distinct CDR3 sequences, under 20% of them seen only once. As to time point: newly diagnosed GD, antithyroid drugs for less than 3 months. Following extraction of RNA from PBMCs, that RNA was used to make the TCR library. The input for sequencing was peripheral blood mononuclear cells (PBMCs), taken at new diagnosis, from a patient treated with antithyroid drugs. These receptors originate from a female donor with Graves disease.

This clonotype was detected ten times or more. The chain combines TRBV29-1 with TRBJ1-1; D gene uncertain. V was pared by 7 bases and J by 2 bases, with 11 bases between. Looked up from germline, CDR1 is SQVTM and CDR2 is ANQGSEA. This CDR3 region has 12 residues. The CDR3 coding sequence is TGCAGCGGGGGTGACACTAACACTGAAGCTTTCTTT. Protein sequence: CSGGDTNTEAFF.

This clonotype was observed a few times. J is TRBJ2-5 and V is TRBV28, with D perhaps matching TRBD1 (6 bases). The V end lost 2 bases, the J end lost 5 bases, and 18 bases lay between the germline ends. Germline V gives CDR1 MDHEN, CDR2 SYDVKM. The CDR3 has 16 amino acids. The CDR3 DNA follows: TGTGCCAGCAGTTTAGACTACAGGGTGTTGTGGGAGACCCAGTACTTC. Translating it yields CASSLDYRVLWETQYF.

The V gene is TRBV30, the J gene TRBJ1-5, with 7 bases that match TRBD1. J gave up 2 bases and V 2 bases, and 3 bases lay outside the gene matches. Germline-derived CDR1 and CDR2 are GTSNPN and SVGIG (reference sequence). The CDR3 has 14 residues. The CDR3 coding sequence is TGTGCCTGGAGTTTCGGACAGGGCAATCAGCCCCAGCATTTT. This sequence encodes CAWSFGQGNQPQHF.

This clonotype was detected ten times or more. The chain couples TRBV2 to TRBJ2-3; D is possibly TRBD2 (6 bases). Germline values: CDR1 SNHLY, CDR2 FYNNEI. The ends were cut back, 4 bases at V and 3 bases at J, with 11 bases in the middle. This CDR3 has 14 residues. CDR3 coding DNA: TGTGCCAGCAGTGGGGGCGGGGTAACAGATACGCAGTATTTT. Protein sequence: CASSGGGVTDTQYF.

The CDR3 DNA reads as TGTGCCAGTAGTGCACGGACTAGCGGGAGGTCCTACAATGAGCAGTTCTTC. Protein product: CASSARTSGRSYNEQFF. This sequence joins TRBV19 and TRBJ2-1, with 14 positions matching TRBD2. The V segment lost 5 bases and the J segment 1 base; nucleotides outside the gene matches: 4. The CDR3 covers 17 residues. The germline CDR1 and CDR2 sequences are LNHDA and SQIVND (reference sequence).

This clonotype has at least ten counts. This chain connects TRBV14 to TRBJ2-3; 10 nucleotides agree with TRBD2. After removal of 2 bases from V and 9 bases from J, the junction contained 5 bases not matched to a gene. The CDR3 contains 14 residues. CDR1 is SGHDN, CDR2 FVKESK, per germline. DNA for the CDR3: TGTGCCAGCAGCCAACCCCTAGCGGGAGCAACGCAGTATTTT. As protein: CASSQPLAGATQYF.

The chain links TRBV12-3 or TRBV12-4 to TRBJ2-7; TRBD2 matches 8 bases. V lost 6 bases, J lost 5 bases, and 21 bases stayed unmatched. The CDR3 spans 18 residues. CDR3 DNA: TGTGCCAGCAGCGCCCTCAGGGCGGGGGGTATGTTCTACAACGAGCAGTACTTC. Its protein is CASSALRAGGMFYNEQYF.

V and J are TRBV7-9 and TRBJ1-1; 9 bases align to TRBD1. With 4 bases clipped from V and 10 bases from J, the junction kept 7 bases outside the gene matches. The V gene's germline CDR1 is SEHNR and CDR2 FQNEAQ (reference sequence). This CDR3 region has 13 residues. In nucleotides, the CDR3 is TGTGCCAGCAGCTCCCCGGACAGGGGCGGAGCTTTCTTT. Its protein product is CASSSPDRGGAFF.

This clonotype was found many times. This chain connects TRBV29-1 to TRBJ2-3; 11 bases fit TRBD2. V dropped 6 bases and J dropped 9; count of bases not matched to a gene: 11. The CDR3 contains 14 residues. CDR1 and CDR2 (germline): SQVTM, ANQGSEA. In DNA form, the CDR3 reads TGCAGCGTCGTCCTAGCGGGAGGATTCGTAACGCAGTATTTT. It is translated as CSVVLAGGFVTQYF.

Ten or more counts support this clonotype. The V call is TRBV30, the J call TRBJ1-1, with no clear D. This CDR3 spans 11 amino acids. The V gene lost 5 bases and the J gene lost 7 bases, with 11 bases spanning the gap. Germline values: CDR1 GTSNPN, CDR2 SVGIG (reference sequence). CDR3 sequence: CAWSDGREAFF. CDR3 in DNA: TGTGCCTGGTCGGACGGGCGTGAAGCTTTCTTT.

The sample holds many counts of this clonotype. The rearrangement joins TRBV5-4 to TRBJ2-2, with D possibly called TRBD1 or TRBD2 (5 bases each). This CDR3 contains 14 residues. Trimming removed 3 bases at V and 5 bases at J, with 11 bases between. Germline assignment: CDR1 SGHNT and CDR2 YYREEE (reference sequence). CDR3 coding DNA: TGTGCCAGCAGCTGGTTTTGGGGGACCGGGGAGCTGTTTTTT. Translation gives CASSWFWGTGELFF. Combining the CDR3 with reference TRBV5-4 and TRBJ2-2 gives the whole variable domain ETGVTQSPTHLIKTRGQQVTLRCSSQSGHNTVSWYQQALGQGPQFIFQYYREEENGRGNFPPRFSGLQFPNYSSELNVNALELDDSALYLCASSWFWGTGELFFGEGSRLTVL.

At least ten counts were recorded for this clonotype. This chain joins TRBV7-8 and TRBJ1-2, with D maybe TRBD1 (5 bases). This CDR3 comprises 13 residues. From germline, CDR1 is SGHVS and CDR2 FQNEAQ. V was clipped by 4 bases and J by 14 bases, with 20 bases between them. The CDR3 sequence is CASSSGPKEYHTF. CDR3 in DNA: TGTGCCAGCAGCTCGGGACCGAAAGAGTACCATACCTTC.

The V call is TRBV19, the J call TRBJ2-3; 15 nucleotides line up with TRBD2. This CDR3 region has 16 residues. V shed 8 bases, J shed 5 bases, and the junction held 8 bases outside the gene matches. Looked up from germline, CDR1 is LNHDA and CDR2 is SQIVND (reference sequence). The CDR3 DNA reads TGTGCCAGTGGACTAGCGGGAGGGCCACCACAAGATACGCAGTATTTT. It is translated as CASGLAGGPPQDTQYF.

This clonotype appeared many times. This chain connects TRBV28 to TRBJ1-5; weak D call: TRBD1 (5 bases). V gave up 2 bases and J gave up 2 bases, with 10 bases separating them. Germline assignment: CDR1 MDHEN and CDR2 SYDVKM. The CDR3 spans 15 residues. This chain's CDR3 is CASSLRSRGNQPQHF. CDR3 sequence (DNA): TGTGCCAGCAGTTTAAGAAGCAGGGGCAATCAGCCCCAGCATTTT.

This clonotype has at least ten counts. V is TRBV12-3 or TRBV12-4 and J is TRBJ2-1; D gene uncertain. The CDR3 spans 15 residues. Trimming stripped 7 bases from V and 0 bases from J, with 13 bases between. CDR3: CASNPGRSSYNEQFF. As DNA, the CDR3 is TGTGCCAGCAATCCGGGTCGGAGCTCCTACAATGAGCAGTTCTTC.

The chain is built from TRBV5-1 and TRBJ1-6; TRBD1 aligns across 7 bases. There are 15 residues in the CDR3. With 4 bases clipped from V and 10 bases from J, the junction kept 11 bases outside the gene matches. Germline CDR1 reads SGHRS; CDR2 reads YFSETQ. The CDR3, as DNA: TGCGCCAGCAGCCTGGGACAGTTTACAAGCTCACCCCTCCACTTT. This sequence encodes CASSLGQFTSSPLHF. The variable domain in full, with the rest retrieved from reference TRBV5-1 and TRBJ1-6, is KAGVTQTPRYLIKTRGQQVTLSCSPISGHRSVSWYQQTPGQGLQFLFEYFSETQRNKGNFPGRFSGRQFSNSRSEMNVSTLELGDSALYLCASSLGQFTSSPLHFGNGTRLTVT.

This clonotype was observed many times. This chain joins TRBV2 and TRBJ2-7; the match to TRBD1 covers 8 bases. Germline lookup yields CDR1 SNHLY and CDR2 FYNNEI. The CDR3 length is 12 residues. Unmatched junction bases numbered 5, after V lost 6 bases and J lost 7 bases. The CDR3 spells CASRITGGEQYF. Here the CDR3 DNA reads TGTGCCAGCAGGATCACAGGGGGAGAGCAGTACTTC.

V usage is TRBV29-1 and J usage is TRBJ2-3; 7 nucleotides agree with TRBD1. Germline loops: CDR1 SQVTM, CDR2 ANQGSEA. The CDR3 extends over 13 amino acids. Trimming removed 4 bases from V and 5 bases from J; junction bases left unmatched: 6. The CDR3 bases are TGCAGCGTTGTGGGGACAGTTCAAGATACGCAGTATTTT. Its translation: CSVVGTVQDTQYF.

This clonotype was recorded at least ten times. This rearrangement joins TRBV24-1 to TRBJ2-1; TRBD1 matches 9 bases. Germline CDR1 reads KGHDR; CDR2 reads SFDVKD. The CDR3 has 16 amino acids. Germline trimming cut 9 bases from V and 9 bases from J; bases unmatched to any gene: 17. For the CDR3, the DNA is TGTGCCACCGCGAGCGATCCGTACAGGGGGCTCTTTGAGCAGTTCTTC. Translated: CATASDPYRGLFEQFF.

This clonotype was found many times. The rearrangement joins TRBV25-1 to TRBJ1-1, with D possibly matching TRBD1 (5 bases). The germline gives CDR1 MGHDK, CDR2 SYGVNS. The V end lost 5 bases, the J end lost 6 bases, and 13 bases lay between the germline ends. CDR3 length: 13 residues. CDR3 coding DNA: TGTGCCAGCAGTACCGGGGCCCAGCCTGAAGCTTTCTTT. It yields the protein CASSTGAQPEAFF.

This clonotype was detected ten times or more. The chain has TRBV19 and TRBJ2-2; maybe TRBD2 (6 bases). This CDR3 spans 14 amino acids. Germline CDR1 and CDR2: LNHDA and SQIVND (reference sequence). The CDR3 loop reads CATRPGVADFKVFF. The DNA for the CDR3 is TGTGCTACTAGGCCCGGGGTAGCGGATTTCAAGGTGTTTTTT.

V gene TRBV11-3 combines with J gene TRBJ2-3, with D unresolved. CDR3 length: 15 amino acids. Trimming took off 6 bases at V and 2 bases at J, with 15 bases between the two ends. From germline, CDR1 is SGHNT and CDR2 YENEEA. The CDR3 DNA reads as TGTGCCAGCAGACGAGATGGCTTTCCCACAGATACGCAGTATTTT. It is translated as CASRRDGFPTDTQYF.